A single sample gave rise to the 28 T cell receptor beta chains below, sequenced in a study of cytomegalovirus exposure and HLA in healthy donors. In the PCR, 60 Vbeta and 13 Jbeta primers were used. Generated by immunoSEQ multiplex PCR, the TCRdb table keeps only in-frame clones and is missing some. Of over 100,000 clones in the sample, over 8% are singletons; the top ten hold around 5.5%. The sample comprised PBMCs. The receptors shown here come from a man aged 40-55 years in good health and CMV-seronegative.

There are many counts of this clone. The genes are TRBV13 and TRBJ2-2, with a tentative D call TRBD1 (6 bases). V lost 2 bases and J lost 0, with 10 bases in between. The CDR3 loop spans 16 amino acids. In germline, CDR1 is PRHDT, CDR2 FYEKMQ (reference sequence). CDR3: CASSLPGHPNTGELFF. The DNA of the CDR3 is TGTGCCAGCAGCTTACCGGGACACCCGAACACCGGGGAGCTGTTTTTT.

This clone came up a few times. The rearrangement joins TRBV5-6 to TRBJ1-2, with D possibly matching TRBD1 (5 bases). Deletions cut 7 bases from V and 3 bases from J, with 13 bases between. The CDR3 totals 13 residues. CDR1 and CDR2 (germline): SGHDT, YYEEEE. In nucleotides, the CDR3 is TGTGCCAGCGTCGGCGGGGGGGACTATGGCTACACCTTC. Amino acid sequence: CASVGGGDYGYTF.

This sequence joins TRBV4-2 and TRBJ1-1, with no clear D. CDR3 size: 13 residues. Trimming took 0 bases from V and 7 from J, leaving 9 bases between them. In germline, CDR1 is LGHNA, CDR2 YNFKEQ. Written as DNA, the CDR3 is TGTGCCAGCAGCCAAGAATGGGCGGGTGAAGCTTTCTTT. Protein: CASSQEWAGEAFF.

The chain employs TRBV7-9 and TRBJ1-5; D remains ambiguous. Germline CDR1 reads SEHNR; CDR2 reads FQNEAQ (reference sequence). This CDR3 spans 12 amino acids. Deletions cut 4 bases from V and 4 bases from J, with 5 bases between. The CDR3 sequence is CASSWENQPQHF. Here the CDR3 DNA reads TGTGCCAGCAGCTGGGAGAATCAGCCCCAGCATTTT.

V gene TRBV2 combines with J gene TRBJ2-4; possible D gene TRBD2, 7 bases. Per the germline V gene, CDR1 is SNHLY and CDR2 is FYNNEI. This CDR3 region has 14 residues. Trimming removed 1 base from V and 7 bases from J, with 11 bases in between. This CDR3 reads CASSEGGRGNIQYF. The CDR3 coding sequence is TGTGCCAGCAGTGAAGGGGGGAGGGGGAACATTCAGTACTTC.

There are a few counts of this clone. This chain links TRBV6-5 with TRBJ1-3, with 9 nucleotides matching TRBD1. The CDR3 runs 15 residues. The V segment lost 5 bases and the J segment 4 bases; nucleotides outside the gene matches: 6. Germline CDR1 reads MNHEY; CDR2 reads SVGAGI. The CDR3 bases are TGTGCCAGCAGTGCCGGACAGGGGTCCGGAAACACCATATATTTT. Encoded protein: CASSAGQGSGNTIYF.

Concerning this clone itself: Within the sample, other DNA sequences also encode this same CDR3. The rearrangement links TRBV5-6 to TRBJ1-2; 10 nucleotides align to TRBD1. J lost 0 bases, V lost 4 bases, and 15 bases had no gene match. The germline CDR1 and CDR2 sequences are SGHDT and YYEEEE. The CDR3 contains 19 residues. CDR3 protein: CASSRDSDRGRIANYGYTF. CDR3 DNA: TGTGCCAGCAGCCGCGATTCTGACAGGGGGCGAATCGCTAACTATGGCTACACCTTC.

This clone was observed a few times. This chain uses TRBV5-4 with TRBJ1-2, with 7 bases fitting TRBD1. The CDR3 runs to 14 residues. The germline V gene encodes CDR1 SGHNT and CDR2 YYREEE (reference sequence). The ends lost 7 bases at V and 5 bases at J; junction bases unmatched: 11. The CDR3 nucleotides are TGTGCCAGCCGTCCCTGGGGACAGACTTATGGCTACACCTTC. Amino acid sequence: CASRPWGQTYGYTF. The full variable domain, rest sourced from reference TRBV5-4 and TRBJ1-2, is ETGVTQSPTHLIKTRGQQVTLRCSSQSGHNTVSWYQQALGQGPQFIFQYYREEENGRGNFPPRFSGLQFPNYSSELNVNALELDDSALYLCASRPWGQTYGYTFGSGTRLTVV.

This clone showed up just a few times. This same CDR3 is encoded by further DNA sequences in the sample. The chain recombines TRBV4-1 with TRBJ2-7, with 7 bases fitting TRBD2. The length of the CDR3 is 14 residues. V gave up 1 base and J gave up 1 base; unmatched junction bases: 1. Germline V gene lookup returns CDR1 MGHRA and CDR2 YSYEKL. CDR3: CASSQGGGSYEQYF. DNA of the CDR3: TGCGCCAGCAGCCAAGGGGGGGGATCCTACGAGCAGTACTTC.

This clone was seen more than once but under ten times. The chain combines TRBV7-2 with TRBJ2-5; tentatively, D is TRBD1 (6 bases). This CDR3 comprises 17 residues. The ends were cut back, 1 base at V and 2 bases at J, with 17 bases in the middle. Germline assignment: CDR1 SGHTA and CDR2 FQGNSA. The CDR3 DNA follows: TGTGCCAGCAGCTTAGGGGGGTGGGGAAGGGGGCAAGAGACCCAGTACTTC. This translates into CASSLGGWGRGQETQYF.

The chain has TRBV21-1 and TRBJ1-1; TRBD1, the table's D call, was not compared with the DNA. TRBV21-1 is tagged as a pseudogene. The CDR3 totals 15 residues. CDR3 bases: TGTGCCAGCAGCAACAGACAGGGAAGGGACACTGAAGCTTTCTTT. It is translated as CASSNRQGRDTEAFF.

This clone was observed a handful of times. The chain uses TRBV4-3 and TRBJ2-3; TRBD2 matches at 8 bases. Germline lookup yields CDR1 LGHNA and CDR2 YSLEER. J gave up 5 bases and V 4 bases, and 8 bases lay outside the gene matches. This CDR3 contains 15 residues. The CDR3 here is CASSPAGVFGDTQYF. DNA of the CDR3: TGCGCCAGCAGCCCAGCGGGGGTGTTCGGAGATACGCAGTATTTT.

CDR3 in amino acids: CSVDSGETQYF. CDR3 DNA sequence: TGCAGCGTTGATTCAGGGGAGACCCAGTACTTC. The J gene is TRBJ2-5, the V gene TRBV29-1, with D maybe TRBD1 (5 bases). The germline CDR1 and CDR2 sequences are SQVTM and ANQGSEA. The ends were cut back, 3 bases at V and 5 bases at J, with 7 bases in the middle. The CDR3 extends over 11 amino acids.

The chain combines TRBV11-2 with TRBJ1-2; tentatively, D is TRBD1 (6 bases). Germline-derived CDR1 and CDR2 are SGHAT and FQNNGV. The CDR3 consists of 13 residues. The V end was cut by 1 base, the J end by 4 bases, with 7 bases between. The CDR3 DNA is TGTGCCAGCAGCTTAGGGGGGCTCTATGGCTACACCTTC. Residues: CASSLGGLYGYTF.

This clone was seen more than once but under ten times. The V and J genes are TRBV11-2 and TRBJ1-1; 10 positions match TRBD1. The trim removed 5 bases at V and 6 bases at J, leaving 6 bases unmatched. This CDR3 has 14 amino acids. The germline V gene encodes CDR1 SGHAT and CDR2 FQNNGV. CDR3 residues: CASSRGQGGPEAFF. In nucleotides, the CDR3 is TGTGCCAGCAGCCGCGGACAGGGGGGGCCTGAAGCTTTCTTT.

This clone was observed a handful of times. This rearrangement joins TRBV5-5 to TRBJ1-1; TRBD1 matches at 7 bases. The germline V gene encodes CDR1 SGHKS and CDR2 YYEKEE (reference sequence). The CDR3 length is 14 residues. After removal of 3 bases from V and 0 bases from J, the junction contained 2 bases not matched to a gene. DNA of the CDR3: TGTGCCAGCAGCTCGCAGGGGGTGAACACTGAAGCTTTCTTT. Translation: CASSSQGVNTEAFF.

CDR3 sequence: CASSRQGAFGGELFF. The CDR3, as DNA: TGTGCCAGCAGCCGACAGGGGGCCTTTGGCGGGGAGCTGTTTTTT. V usage is TRBV28 and J usage is TRBJ2-2; 10 nucleotides agree with TRBD1. The germline V gene encodes CDR1 MDHEN and CDR2 SYDVKM. The CDR3 is made up of 15 amino acids. V lost 6 bases, J lost 7 bases, and 8 bases stayed unmatched.

This clone has more than one count but fewer than ten. The chain carries TRBV6-1 and TRBJ2-5, with TRBD2 matching 7 bases. Looked up from germline, CDR1 is MNHNS and CDR2 is SASEGT. The CDR3 loop spans 15 amino acids. Germline trimming cut 5 bases from V and 3 bases from J; bases unmatched to any gene: 9. CDR3: CASSFLADYKETQYF. In DNA, the CDR3 is TGTGCCAGCAGTTTCCTAGCGGACTACAAAGAGACCCAGTACTTC.

This clone came up a few times. This chain uses TRBV5-6 with TRBJ2-7; D not resolved. The CDR3 runs 13 residues. V was clipped by 0 bases and J by 5 bases, with 9 bases between them. Germline V gene lookup returns CDR1 SGHDT and CDR2 YYEEEE. CDR3 amino acids: CASSLESGDEQYF. The CDR3 DNA reads as TGTGCCAGCAGCTTGGAATCGGGTGACGAGCAGTACTTC.

The chain is built from TRBV5-1 and TRBJ2-1, with 12 bases aligning to TRBD2. V shed 5 bases and J 5 bases; nucleotides not matched to a gene: 5. The V gene's germline CDR1 is SGHRS and CDR2 YFSETQ. The length of the CDR3 is 15 residues. The CDR3: CASRTSGGRNNEQFF. DNA for the CDR3: TGCGCCAGCAGGACTAGCGGGGGAAGGAACAATGAGCAGTTCTTC.

The V and J genes are TRBV19 and TRBJ1-6; maybe TRBD1 (5 bases). V was clipped by 3 bases and J by 7 bases, with 10 bases between them. This CDR3 has 14 amino acids. Germline CDR1 LNHDA, CDR2 SQIVND (reference sequence). The CDR3 nucleotides are TGTGCCAGTAGTATGGGGGGAGGCAATTCACCCCTCCACTTT. The encoded protein is CASSMGGGNSPLHF.

This clone occurred a few times. The rearrangement links TRBV5-1 to TRBJ1-1; unclear D gene. Germline CDR1 reads SGHRS; CDR2 reads YFSETQ. V lost 2 bases, J lost 3 bases, and 8 bases lay in between. This CDR3 has 13 residues. CDR3 in DNA: TGCGCCAGCAGCTTCGACCGGGACACTGAAGCTTTCTTT. Amino acid sequence: CASSFDRDTEAFF. Supplemented by reference TRBV5-1 and TRBJ1-1, the full variable domain reads KAGVTQTPRYLIKTRGQQVTLSCSPISGHRSVSWYQQTPGQGLQFLFEYFSETQRNKGNFPGRFSGRQFSNSRSEMNVSTLELGDSALYLCASSFDRDTEAFFGQGTRLTVV.

A few counts support this clone. This chain links TRBV29-1 with TRBJ1-3; D gene unclear. This CDR3 contains 13 residues. The V end lost 4 bases, the J end lost 1 base, and 8 bases lay between the germline ends. From germline, CDR1 is SQVTM and CDR2 ANQGSEA. The CDR3 DNA reads as TGCAGCGTTGTCCACAGTTCTGGAAACACCATATATTTT. This gives the protein CSVVHSSGNTIYF.

The chain is built from TRBV9 and TRBJ1-2, with D maybe TRBD1 (5 bases). This CDR3 has 15 residues. The V end was cut by 4 bases, the J end by 4 bases, with 17 bases between. From germline, CDR1 is SGDLS and CDR2 YYNGEE. The CDR3 bases are TGTGCCAGCAGCTCCAATCAGGGCGTCGGCTATGGCTACACCTTC. Translating it yields CASSSNQGVGYGYTF. The full variable domain, its missing parts supplied by reference TRBV9 and TRBJ1-2, is DSGVTQTPKHLITATGQRVTLRCSPRSGDLSVYWYQQSLDQGLQFLIQYYNGEERAKGNILERFSAQQFPDLHSELNLSSLELGDSALYFCASSSNQGVGYGYTFGSGTRLTVV.

This clone was seen a few times. CDR3 in amino acids: CASSLNRDNSPLHF. In DNA, the CDR3 is TGTGCCAGCAGCTTGAACAGAGATAATTCACCCCTCCACTTT. V usage is TRBV11-1 and J usage is TRBJ1-6; D unclear. The CDR3 totals 14 residues. Germline V CDR1 and CDR2: SGHAT, FQDESV (reference sequence). Trimming shortened V by 3 bases and J by 5 bases, and 8 bases separated the two germline ends. Full variable domain (remainder filled in from reference TRBV11-1 and TRBJ1-6): EAEVAQSPRYKITEKSQAVAFWCDPISGHATLYWYRQILGQGPELLVQFQDESVVDDSQLPKDRFSAERLKGVDSTLKIQPAELGDSAMYLCASSLNRDNSPLHFGNGTRLTVT.

This clone appeared a few times. The V and J genes are TRBV27 and TRBJ2-7; 9 nucleotides match TRBD1. V was pared by 6 bases and J by 5 bases, with 5 bases of the junction left unmatched. CDR3 size: 13 residues. CDR1 MNHEY and CDR2 SMNVEV come from the germline V gene (reference sequence). CDR3 residues: CASRQGAWNEQYF. DNA of the CDR3: TGTGCCAGCAGACAGGGGGCCTGGAACGAGCAGTACTTC.

V and J are TRBV7-9 and TRBJ1-1; unclear D gene. The CDR3 has 16 residues. V dropped 5 bases and J dropped 1 base, with 17 bases sitting between them. CDR1 and CDR2 from the germline V gene are SEHNR and FQNEAQ (reference sequence). CDR3 sequence reads: CASSTSALDPNTEAFF. CDR3 DNA: TGTGCCAGCAGCACTAGTGCGTTGGACCCGAACACTGAAGCTTTCTTT.

This clone was seen only a few times. This rearrangement joins TRBV15 to TRBJ2-1, with 7 bases aligning to TRBD2. CDR1 and CDR2 (germline): LNHNV, YYDKDF (reference sequence). V shed 5 bases and J 2 bases; nucleotides not matched to a gene: 3. The CDR3 totals 14 residues. The CDR3 coding sequence is TGTGCCACCAGCGGCCGGGGGGCCTACAATGAGCAGTTCTTC. It encodes CATSGRGAYNEQFF.